This T cell receptor (beta chain) was recorded in a study of cytomegalovirus exposure and HLA in healthy donors. Notes on the study in general: Later analysis identified about 18,000 TCR beta sequences associated with HLA alleles, using a false discovery rate threshold of 0.05. It was shown in a later analysis that HLA-associated TCR beta chains were more clonally expanded than other, equally common chains.

This cohort consisted of healthy bone marrow donors. Concerning this clone: Its antigen is undetermined.

Trimming took off 3 bases at V and 0 bases at J, with 6 bases between the two ends. Germline-derived CDR1 and CDR2 are KGHSH and LQKENI. The CDR3 spans 14 residues. Researchers ran the PCR with 60 Vbeta and 13 Jbeta primers. The authors' processing: Around 9.9 million shared chains were among the about 80 million unique TCR beta chains that a later analysis counted. The assay was immunoSEQ multiplex PCR, and TCRdb's table has in-frame clones only and misses some. V and J calls and clone size are copied from that table; D and trimming were computed from the DNA. The sample carries roughly 120,000 clones, approximately 68% recorded once.

Sequencing input: PBMCs. The clonotype originates from a man younger than 40 in good health and CMV-seropositive. The rearrangement joins TRBV18 to TRBJ1-5; unclear D gene. CDR3 bases: TGTGCCAGCTCACCTGCGAATAGCAATCAGCCCCAGCATTTT. Its protein product is CASSPANSNQPQHF.